The next 18 T cell receptor beta chains were all read from a single sample in a study of blood T cell repertoires in COVID-19. The protocol was immunoSEQ multiplex PCR, while the TCRdb copy is restricted to in-frame clones and leaves out a portion. The sample lists approximately 90,000 clones, approximately 80% occurring once. Material for sequencing was peripheral blood. Receptors originate from a woman of 80 years or more with active or convalescent COVID-19.

V and J are TRBV5-1 and TRBJ2-7, with D possibly matching TRBD2 (5 bases). Germline CDR1 SGHRS, CDR2 YFSETQ. The germline V and J ends were trimmed by 0 bases and 2 bases, with 9 bases remaining between them. CDR3 size: 14 residues. The CDR3 DNA reads TGCGCCAGCAGCTTGGAGTCGGGGACCTACGAGCAGTACTTC. Translating gives CASSLESGTYEQYF.

The chain uses TRBV11-3 and TRBJ2-3; maybe TRBD1 (6 bases). Trimming shortened V by 3 bases and J by 3 bases, and 13 bases separated the two germline ends. In germline, CDR1 is SGHNT, CDR2 YENEEA. The CDR3 has 15 amino acids. The CDR3 here is CASSLAGQGTDTQYF. The CDR3 nucleotides are TGTGCCAGCAGCTTGGCGGGTCAGGGGACAGATACGCAGTATTTT.

CDR3 amino acids: CASSLSVPAGVPFF. CDR3 coding DNA: TGTGCCAGCAGCTTATCGGTTCCAGCGGGAGTCCCCTTCTTC. The genes are TRBV7-8 and TRBJ2-1, with TRBD2 identical over 8 bases. CDR1 and CDR2 from the germline V gene are SGHVS and FQNEAQ. V gave up 2 bases and J gave up 16 bases; unmatched junction bases: 13. The length of the CDR3 is 14 residues.

This clone was observed a handful of times. The genes are TRBV19 and TRBJ1-1; tentatively, D is TRBD1 (5 bases). Germline-derived CDR1 and CDR2 are LNHDA and SQIVND (reference sequence). The CDR3 loop spans 16 amino acids. V was clipped by 7 bases and J by 0 bases, with 18 bases between them. The CDR3 coding sequence is TGTGCCAGTACCCAGGGAGGGGCGGGGGTGAACACTGAAGCTTTCTTT. The encoded protein is CASTQGGAGVNTEAFF.

In its sample, this clone was seen a few times. This chain uses TRBV11-2 with TRBJ2-1, with 8 bases that match TRBD2. The CDR3 spans 15 residues. In germline, CDR1 is SGHAT, CDR2 FQNNGV. Trimming cost V 5 bases and J 5 bases; bases outside gene matches: 8. DNA of the CDR3: TGTGCCAGCAGCCTGGGGGCGGGAGGAAACAATGAGCAGTTCTTC. Its translation: CASSLGAGGNNEQFF.

The rearrangement links TRBV6-5 to TRBJ1-4; 9 bases map to TRBD1. Germline CDR1 reads MNHEY; CDR2 reads SVGAGI. CDR3 size: 15 residues. Germline trimming cut 7 bases from V and 3 bases from J; bases unmatched to any gene: 6. The DNA for the CDR3 is TGTGCCAGCATGGGACAGGGTCGGTCTAATGAAAAACTGTTTTTT. This encodes CASMGQGRSNEKLFF.

The chain joins TRBV5-1 to TRBJ2-5; 10 nucleotides agree with TRBD2. The CDR3 has 14 residues. After removal of 4 bases from V and 5 bases from J, the junction contained 5 bases not matched to a gene. Germline V lookup: CDR1 SGHRS, CDR2 YFSETQ. The DNA for the CDR3 is TGCGCCAGCAGCCGCACTAGCGGGACTGAGACCCAGTACTTC. As protein: CASSRTSGTETQYF.

V is TRBV14 and J is TRBJ2-5; no firm D call. Germline V CDR1 and CDR2: SGHDN, FVKESK. V lost 2 bases, J lost 0 bases, and 4 bases lay in between. This CDR3 is 13 amino acids long. CDR3 in amino acids: CASSQLDQETQYF. The CDR3 region has the DNA TGTGCCAGCAGCCAACTTGACCAAGAGACCCAGTACTTC.

The chain uses TRBV10-3 and TRBJ2-7; the D gene is possibly TRBD1 (5 bases). CDR1 and CDR2 (germline): ENHRY, SYGVKD. Trimming shortened V by 3 bases and J by 4 bases, and 13 bases separated the two germline ends. The CDR3 totals 14 residues. The DNA of the CDR3 is TGTGCCATCAGTGATCCCTTGGGGCCTTACGAGCAGTACTTC. Translation: CAISDPLGPYEQYF.

The rearrangement joins TRBV11-3 to TRBJ2-2, with 8 bases lining up with TRBD2. The J segment lost 5 bases and the V segment lost 5 bases, leaving 7 bases of the junction unmatched. The CDR3 has 15 amino acids. Germline V gives CDR1 SGHNT, CDR2 YENEEA. The CDR3 region is CASSPGLAPTGELFF. The CDR3 bases are TGTGCCAGCAGCCCCGGACTAGCCCCGACCGGGGAGCTGTTTTTT.

The chain carries TRBV7-3 and TRBJ1-2; 7 bases map to TRBD1. V gave up 2 bases and J gave up 4 bases; unmatched junction bases: 4. CDR1 is SGHTA, CDR2 FQGTGA, per germline. This CDR3 has 14 residues. The CDR3: CASSLAGGTYGYTF. The CDR3 nucleotides read TGTGCCAGCAGCTTAGCAGGGGGGACCTATGGCTACACCTTC.

This clone was seen just once. V usage is TRBV5-1 and J usage is TRBJ2-7; 7 bases line up with TRBD1. The CDR3 sequence is 14 residues long. The germline CDR1 and CDR2 sequences are SGHRS and YFSETQ. V trimming: 4 bases; J trimming: 2 bases; junction bases outside the gene matches: 6. This chain's CDR3 is CASSLRDRTYEQYF. The CDR3 coding sequence is TGCGCCAGCAGCCTCCGGGACAGAACCTACGAGCAGTACTTC.

CDR3 loop: CASGLTGPSTDTQYF. The CDR3 DNA follows: TGTGCTAGTGGTTTGACAGGGCCAAGCACAGATACGCAGTATTTT. V gene TRBV12-5 combines with J gene TRBJ2-3; D is possibly TRBD1 (6 bases). This CDR3 has 15 amino acids. Germline V gene lookup returns CDR1 LGHNT and CDR2 FRNRAP. V lost 2 bases to trimming and J lost 0 bases, with 9 bases between them.

The CDR3 protein is CASSLGTIYNEQFF. The CDR3 coding sequence is TGTGCCAGCAGCTTGGGTACTATATACAATGAGCAGTTCTTC. This chain uses TRBV9 with TRBJ2-1, with D unclear. The germline gives CDR1 SGDLS, CDR2 YYNGEE. This CDR3 is built from 14 residues. Deletions cut 4 bases from V and 4 bases from J, with 12 bases between.

The chain combines TRBV28 with TRBJ1-2; 8 bases fit TRBD1. The CDR3 has 15 residues. After removal of 3 bases from V and 3 bases from J, the junction contained 6 bases not matched to a gene. Per germline, CDR1 MDHEN and CDR2 SYDVKM. CDR3 in amino acids: CASSFGTGRDYGYTF. The DNA of the CDR3 is TGTGCCAGCAGTTTCGGGACAGGCCGCGACTATGGCTACACCTTC.

V is TRBV9 and J is TRBJ2-7, with TRBD2 identical over 11 bases. Germline V gives CDR1 SGDLS, CDR2 YYNGEE. This CDR3 contains 14 residues. Germline trimming cut 3 bases from V and 2 bases from J; bases unmatched to any gene: 1. The CDR3 nucleotides are TGTGCCAGCAGCGGTAGCGGGGGGGCCTACGAGCAGTACTTC. Translating gives CASSGSGGAYEQYF.

This chain connects TRBV21-1 to TRBJ2-2; the table's D gene call, TRBD1, was not cross checked with the DNA. TRBV21-1 is flagged as a pseudogene. This CDR3 is 16 amino acids long. CDR3 nucleotides: TGTGCCAGCAGCAAAACCAGGGGGAGGAGGCCCGGGGAGCTGTTTTTT. Residues: CASSKTRGRRPGELFF.

This chain connects TRBV10-3 to TRBJ2-5, with D tentatively TRBD2 (7 bases). Between the trimmed V and J ends, which lost 4 bases and 5 bases, there was a span of 14 bases. The CDR3 spans 14 residues. Germline-derived CDR1 and CDR2 are ENHRY and SYGVKD. The chain's CDR3 is CAISVGGRVETQYF. The CDR3 bases are TGTGCCATCAGTGTCGGGGGGCGAGTCGAGACCCAGTACTTC.